The 17 T cell receptor beta chains below were found in one sample sequenced in a study of T cell responses to AZD1222 COVID-19 vaccine. Assay used: immunoSEQ multiplex PCR; TCRdb lists only in-frame clones, some missing. Here the sample spans about 140,000 clones, roughly 92% being singletons. The sequencing used peripheral blood, collected 28 days after the second AZD1222 dose. Receptors were obtained from an adult who received the AZD1222 COVID-19 vaccine.

V and J are TRBV7-3 and TRBJ1-1; D gene unclear. Germline values: CDR1 SGHTA, CDR2 FQGTGA. The V end lost 4 bases, the J end lost 2 bases, and 8 bases lay between the germline ends. The CDR3 runs to 13 residues. Here the CDR3 reads CASSSFFNTEAFF. CDR3 nucleotide sequence: TGTGCCAGCAGCTCCTTTTTCAACACTGAAGCTTTCTTT.

Worth noting for this clone: This specimen includes other DNA sequences encoding the same CDR3. This rearrangement joins TRBV12-3 or TRBV12-4 to TRBJ1-5; D not resolved. There are 13 residues in the CDR3. Trimming pared 3 bases from V and 4 bases from J, leaving 7 bases between. The CDR3 DNA reads as TGTGCCAGCAGTTTGACGGGAAATCAGCCCCAGCATTTT. This sequence encodes CASSLTGNQPQHF.

The rearrangement links TRBV7-2 to TRBJ1-6; 7 nucleotides line up with TRBD1. Trimming removed 5 bases from V and 8 bases from J; junction bases left unmatched: 9. Germline V gene sequence: CDR1 SGHTA, CDR2 FQGNSA. This CDR3 spans 15 amino acids. The CDR3 loop reads CASSPTRDSHSPLHF. The CDR3 nucleotides are TGTGCCAGCAGCCCAACTCGGGACAGCCATTCACCCCTCCACTTT. The whole variable domain, filled in from reference TRBV7-2 and TRBJ1-6, reads GAGVSQSPSNKVTEKGKDVELRCDPISGHTALYWYRQSLGQGLEFLIYFQGNSAPDKSGLPSDRFSAERTGGSVSTLTIQRTQQEDSAVYLCASSPTRDSHSPLHFGNGTRLTVT.

This clone was found once. The chain carries TRBV14 and TRBJ2-1; D could derive from TRBD1 or TRBD2 (5 bases each). The ends were cut back, 1 base at V and 10 bases at J, with 11 bases in the middle. Germline V gene data show CDR1 as SGHDN and CDR2 as FVKESK. The CDR3 loop spans 13 amino acids. CDR3 sequence reads: CASSQVLGGEQFF. CDR3 DNA: TGTGCCAGCAGCCAAGTCCTTGGGGGAGAGCAGTTCTTC.

V and J are TRBV27 and TRBJ2-1, with TRBD2 identical over 9 bases. This CDR3 has 15 residues. J gave up 4 bases and V 6 bases, and 7 bases lay outside the gene matches. Germline loops: CDR1 MNHEY, CDR2 SMNVEV (reference sequence). The CDR3 DNA is TGTGCCAGCAGGAAGGCGGGGGGGCGATACAATGAGCAGTTCTTC. It encodes CASRKAGGRYNEQFF.

The V call is TRBV2, the J call TRBJ2-7; the D is unclear. This CDR3 spans 11 amino acids. The germline V and J ends were trimmed by 5 bases and 3 bases, with 5 bases remaining between them. CDR1 SNHLY and CDR2 FYNNEI come from the germline V gene. CDR3 region: CASSNGYEQYF. CDR3 sequence (DNA): TGTGCCAGCAGTAACGGCTACGAGCAGTACTTC.

This rearrangement joins TRBV10-3 to TRBJ2-5, with TRBD1 matching over 7 bases. V was clipped by 6 bases and J by 3 bases; unmatched bases: 4. Looked up from germline, CDR1 is ENHRY and CDR2 is SYGVKD. This CDR3 has 13 residues. CDR3 in DNA: TGTGCCATCAGCCCTGGGACAGAAGAGACCCAGTACTTC. Protein product: CAISPGTEETQYF.

This chain links TRBV4-1 with TRBJ1-4; no firm D call. The germline CDR1 and CDR2 sequences are MGHRA and YSYEKL. The CDR3 has 12 amino acids. Trimming took 4 bases from V and 7 from J, leaving 7 bases between them. The CDR3 nucleotides read TGCGCCAGCAGCCCGGTCGGTGAAAAACTGTTTTTT. Translated: CASSPVGEKLFF.

Written as DNA, the CDR3 is TGTGCCAGCAGCTCAACCACATGGAACACTGAAGCTTTCTTT. It is translated as CASSSTTWNTEAFF. V and J are TRBV7-2 and TRBJ1-1; unclear D gene. CDR1 is SGHTA and CDR2 is FQGNSA in the germline V gene. This CDR3 contains 14 residues. V lost 4 bases and J 1 base, leaving 10 bases between the germline ends.

The rearrangement uses TRBV5-4 and TRBJ1-6, with D unclear. V lost 0 bases, J lost 8 bases, and 3 bases lay in between. CDR1 is SGHNT and CDR2 is YYREEE in the germline V gene (reference sequence). This CDR3 has 12 residues. The CDR3 spells CASSLDHSPLHF. The CDR3 DNA reads TGTGCCAGCAGCTTGGACCATTCACCCCTCCACTTT.

The V gene is TRBV9, the J gene TRBJ2-7; unclear D gene. V was shortened by 0 bases and J by 10 bases, with 17 bases between the two germline ends. Germline V gene sequence: CDR1 SGDLS, CDR2 YYNGEE. This CDR3 region has 14 residues. CDR3 bases: TGTGCCAGCAGCGTAGACGCAGCTTTAGGTTTTCAGTACTTC. Translation: CASSVDAALGFQYF.

This clone was observed once. The J gene is TRBJ2-1, the V gene TRBV11-3, with a possible D match to TRBD1 (5 bases). Germline values: CDR1 SGHNT, CDR2 YENEEA. V lost 0 bases to trimming and J lost 5 bases, with 11 bases between them. The CDR3 sequence is 15 residues long. The CDR3 loop is CASSLDWQGNNEQFF. Here the CDR3 DNA reads TGTGCCAGCAGCTTAGATTGGCAGGGAAACAATGAGCAGTTCTTC.

The chain combines TRBV29-1 with TRBJ2-7; D gene unclear. CDR3 length equals 13 residues. V lost 0 bases, J lost 1 base, and 7 bases lay in between. The V gene's germline CDR1 is SQVTM and CDR2 ANQGSEA. This chain's CDR3 is CSVEEEWSYEQYF. The CDR3 DNA sequence: TGCAGCGTTGAAGAGGAGTGGTCCTACGAGCAGTACTTC.

V gene TRBV18 combines with J gene TRBJ1-1; 9 bases map to TRBD1. V was pared by 5 bases and J by 2 bases, with 3 bases of the junction left unmatched. CDR3 length equals 14 residues. The germline CDR1 and CDR2 sequences are KGHSH and LQKENI. The CDR3 DNA reads TGTGCCAGCTCAGGGGACAGGGCCAACACTGAAGCTTTCTTT. Translation: CASSGDRANTEAFF.

This clone appeared a single time. The chain joins TRBV9 to TRBJ2-5, with no clear D. CDR1 and CDR2 from the germline V gene are SGDLS and YYNGEE. Trimming stripped 4 bases from V and 5 bases from J, with 15 bases between. The CDR3 consists of 14 residues. Written as DNA, the CDR3 is TGTGCCAGCAGCAACGACTGGCCCGGGGAGACCCAGTACTTC. This codes for CASSNDWPGETQYF.

This chain links TRBV2 with TRBJ2-5, with a tentative D call TRBD1 (6 bases). Germline V CDR1 and CDR2: SNHLY, FYNNEI. This CDR3 spans 13 amino acids. Trimming shortened V by 6 bases and J by 2 bases, and 10 bases separated the two germline ends. The CDR3 reads CASSRDKQETQYF. CDR3 nucleotide sequence: TGTGCCAGCAGCCGGGACAAGCAAGAGACCCAGTACTTC.

This sequence joins TRBV12-3 or TRBV12-4 and TRBJ2-7; unclear D gene. The CDR3 consists of 13 residues. V lost 4 bases to trimming and J lost 2 bases, with 9 bases between them. CDR3: CASSSGGTYEQYF. The CDR3 DNA reads TGTGCCAGCAGTTCGGGCGGAACCTACGAGCAGTACTTC.